Listed here is a single TCR beta chain. The antigen remains undetermined. TCRdb's table, derived via immunoSEQ multiplex PCR, lists solely in-frame clones and lacks some. The sample contains about 20,000 clones, roughly 83% of which appear only once. The entry originates in a study of EBV T-cell therapy then PD-1 blockade in nasopharyngeal carcinoma. As for treatment: AdE1-LMPpoly-expanded autologous EBV-specific T-cell therapy followed by anti-PD-1 nivolumab. The germline gives CDR1 SGHKS, CDR2 YYEKEE (reference sequence). Between the trimmed V and J ends, which lost 0 bases and 3 bases, there was a span of 13 bases. This CDR3 region has 16 residues.

The chain is built from TRBV5-5 and TRBJ1-3, with D hard to call. The sequencing used CD8+ T cells from blood, collected at roughly day 35 from a patient whose treatment included autologous EBV-specific T cells and nivolumab. This sequence originates from a middle-aged man with nasopharyngeal carcinoma. The CDR3 region has the DNA TGTGCCAGCAGCTTGGGTCCCCAAGGAGGTGGAAACACCATATATTTT. It yields the protein CASSLGPQGGGNTIYF.